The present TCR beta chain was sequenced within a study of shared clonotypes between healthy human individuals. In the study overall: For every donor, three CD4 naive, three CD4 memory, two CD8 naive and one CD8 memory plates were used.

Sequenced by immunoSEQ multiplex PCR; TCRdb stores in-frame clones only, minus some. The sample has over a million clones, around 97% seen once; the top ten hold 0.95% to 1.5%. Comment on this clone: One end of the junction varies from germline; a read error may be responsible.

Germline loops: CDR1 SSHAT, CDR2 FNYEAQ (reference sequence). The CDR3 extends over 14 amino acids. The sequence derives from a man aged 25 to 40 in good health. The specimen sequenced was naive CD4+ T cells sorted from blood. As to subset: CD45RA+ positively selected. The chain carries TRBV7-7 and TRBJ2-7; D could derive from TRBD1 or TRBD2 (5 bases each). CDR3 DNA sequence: TGTGCTAGCAGCTTAGCGTGGGGGTCCTACGAGCAGTACTTC. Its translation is CASSLAWGSYEQYF.